This is a list of T cell receptor beta chains from one sample in a study of early T cells in non-severe SARS-CoV-2 infection. TCRdb re-called the 5' RACE reads through MiXCR, storing one row per CDR3 protein. The sample includes roughly 56,000 distinct CDR3 sequences, roughly 8% of them seen just once. The sequenced sample consisted of whole blood. These receptors were obtained from an adult who was a healthcare worker with PCR-confirmed SARS-CoV-2 infection or an uninfected control (not recorded which). Each CDR3 is given with its conserved first and last residue.

v_call | cdr3_aa
TRBV28 | CASSDPSGSSYEQYF
TRBV4-1 | CASSQASTGTGGREQYF
TRBV7-2 | CASSLGTVNEQFF
TRBV11-2 | CASSSVRDYEKLFF
TRBV12-3/TRBV12-4 | CASRKTGVSNQPQHF
TRBV4-1 | CASSLTSGVSYNEQFF
TRBV13 | CASSPSGSQGEQYF
TRBV15 | CATSRGRRLAESTDTQYF
TRBV28 | CASSFRLASDTQYF
TRBV9 | CASSLWTSLGEQFF
TRBV11-2 | CASSLHYEQYF
TRBV2 | CASRRNTEAFF
TRBV12-3/TRBV12-4 | CADRQPLDTEAFF
TRBV28 | CASSPGLAGLSGANVLTF
TRBV5-1 | CASSGEGQIGETQYF
TRBV6-6 | CASSYGGISPLHF
TRBV4-1 | CASSPLAGLNEQFF
TRBV12-5 | CASGLGVGVQFF
TRBV7-2 | CASSSTGTMTNYGYTF
TRBV20-1 | CSARDGAGHGYTF
TRBV13 | CASSPREGGTQYF
TRBV5-5 | CASSYDAGSVRDGYTF
TRBV28 | CASTPGLQGANEQYF
TRBV24-1 | CATSGGSNTGELFF
TRBV9 | CASSEQLAGEFTEQYF
TRBV12-3/TRBV12-4 | CASSLRDSGNTIYF
TRBV20-1 | CSARDRGGLTDTQYF
TRBV19 | CASSTQVSSGNQPQHF
TRBV20-1 | CSAKETGGHNEQFF
TRBV25-1 | CASESAGTDTQYF
TRBV5-1 | CASSLGQGSNEQFF
TRBV3-1 | CASSQAYRGMNTEAFF
TRBV11-2 | CASSLDRPGPGEKLFF
TRBV11-2 | CASSLQVAGRSPLHF
TRBV18 | CASSPGQNTDTQYF
TRBV6-1 | CASSEALLLYGTTKETQYF
TRBV10-3 | CAISTTGNNSPLHF
TRBV18 | CASSPGTGGFQGYEQYF
TRBV6-1 | CASCYRDRGTDTQYF
TRBV7-9 | CAGGRGQGLETQYF
TRBV30 | CAWRTGNGLNTGELFF
TRBV27 | CASSRQGRQPQHF
TRBV7-6 | CASRKEGASSGELFF
TRBV7-6 | CASSLSGEPSYEQYF
TRBV20-1 | CSAGTYTGELFF
TRBV20-1 | CSARDPRGGDEQFF
TRBV6-1 | CASSVAGDRNEQFF
TRBV12-3/TRBV12-4 | CASSLASQPQHF
TRBV20-1 | CSASAGTGDSGNTIYF
TRBV5-1 | CASSLVGTWNTEAFF
TRBV4-1 | CASSHEQGIGKMTFF
TRBV20-1 | CSARGSRQTYGYTF
TRBV12-3/TRBV12-4 | CASSLFQLGPQFF